This TCR beta chain was recorded in a study of control samples from healthy donors and cancer patients. Repertoires were generated with immunoSEQ multiplex PCR, while TCRdb's copy carries only in-frame clones and drops some. The sample yields around 180,000 clones, about 90% seen once. The CDR3 has 16 residues. CDR1 and CDR2 from the germline V gene are MNHEY and SMNVEV (reference sequence). V lost 6 bases to trimming and J lost 5 bases, with 22 bases between them. The receptor was isolated from a woman in her twenties or thirties in good health. The specimen was blood. This chain joins TRBV27 and TRBJ2-5, with D tentatively TRBD1 (5 bases). The chain's CDR3 is CASSRLLIGARETQYF. CDR3 nucleotide sequence: TGTGCCAGCAGCCGCCTCTTGATAGGGGCTCGGGAGACCCAGTACTTC.